One sample yielded the 27 T cell receptor beta chains listed below, sequenced in a study of T cell responses to AZD1222 COVID-19 vaccine. Measured with immunoSEQ multiplex PCR; TCRdb has only the in-frame clones, and not every one. The sample records about 150,000 clones, 90% being singletons. The specimen was peripheral blood, collected on day 0 of AZD1222 vaccination. These receptors came from an adult in good health.

The chain couples TRBV11-2 to TRBJ2-7; tentatively, D is TRBD2 (5 bases). CDR1 is SGHAT and CDR2 is FQNNGV in the germline V gene. The CDR3 is 14 residues long. Trimming shortened V by 1 base and J by 4 bases, and 11 bases separated the two germline ends. This CDR3 reads CASSLGHRGYEQYF. CDR3 coding DNA: TGTGCCAGCAGCTTAGGCCACCGCGGGTACGAGCAGTACTTC.

The V gene is TRBV7-7, the J gene TRBJ2-1; 8 bases are shared with TRBD1. The J segment lost 4 bases and the V segment lost 1 base, leaving 3 bases of the junction unmatched. Per the germline V gene, CDR1 is SSHAT and CDR2 is FNYEAQ (reference sequence). This CDR3 comprises 15 residues. CDR3 coding DNA: TGTGCCAGCAGCTTAGACAGGGGGGTTTACAATGAGCAGTTCTTC. Translating it yields CASSLDRGVYNEQFF.

The gene calls are TRBV5-8 and TRBJ2-2; 8 nucleotides agree with TRBD1. The CDR3 contains 16 residues. Germline CDR1 reads SGHTS; CDR2 reads YDEGEE. The V gene end was trimmed by 3 bases and the J gene end by 1 base; junction bases not matched to a gene: 5. The CDR3 DNA reads TGTGCCAGCAGCTCCGCCGGGACAGGGAACACCGGGGAGCTGTTTTTT. Its translation is CASSSAGTGNTGELFF.

The chain links TRBV29-1 to TRBJ2-7; tentative D call: TRBD1 (5 bases). Per the germline V gene, CDR1 is SQVTM and CDR2 is ANQGSEA. The V and J ends lost 3 bases and 5 bases respectively, with 14 bases between them. The CDR3 sequence is 13 residues long. The CDR3 DNA reads TGCAGCGTTGAGACAGACCCCACCAACGAGCAGTACTTC. Its translation is CSVETDPTNEQYF.

This sequence joins TRBV5-1 and TRBJ2-7; the D gene is possibly TRBD2 (5 bases). The CDR3 runs 11 residues. Looked up from germline, CDR1 is SGHRS and CDR2 is YFSETQ. The V and J ends lost 2 bases and 12 bases respectively, with 12 bases between them. The CDR3 DNA follows: TGCGCCAGCAGCTTCCTGGGGAGCAGGTACTTC. Residues: CASSFLGSRYF. Looking up the rest from reference TRBV5-1 and TRBJ2-7 gives the full variable domain: KAGVTQTPRYLIKTRGQQVTLSCSPISGHRSVSWYQQTPGQGLQFLFEYFSETQRNKGNFPGRFSGRQFSNSRSEMNVSTLELGDSALYLCASSFLGSRYFGPGTRLTVT.

The chain joins TRBV9 to TRBJ1-2; possibly TRBD1 for D (6 bases). V lost 4 bases and J lost 4, with 29 bases in between. Germline CDR1 and CDR2: SGDLS and YYNGEE. CDR3 length: 19 residues. CDR3 protein: CASSPRGSPTNREFYGYTF. The CDR3 DNA is TGTGCCAGCAGCCCTCGAGGGTCCCCCACCAACAGGGAATTCTATGGCTACACCTTC.

The V gene is TRBV30, the J gene TRBJ1-1, with TRBD1 identical over 7 bases. The CDR3 spans 13 residues. With V trimmed by 2 bases and J by 8 bases, 8 bases remained unmatched. Germline CDR1 reads GTSNPN; CDR2 reads SVGIG (reference sequence). For the CDR3, the DNA is TGTGCCTGGAGTTTAGGGGGCGGAAGGGAAGCTTTCTTT. Its translation: CAWSLGGGREAFF.

The chain links TRBV14 to TRBJ2-1, with D unclear. Germline-derived CDR1 and CDR2 are SGHDN and FVKESK. Trimming cost V 2 bases and J 6 bases, with 2 bases left between them. The CDR3 totals 11 residues. CDR3 protein: CASSQLNEQFF. The DNA of the CDR3 is TGTGCCAGCAGCCAACTCAATGAGCAGTTCTTC.

The J gene is TRBJ1-2, the V gene TRBV19; D is ambiguous. V was clipped by 3 bases and J by 6 bases, with 17 bases between them. Germline V lookup: CDR1 LNHDA, CDR2 SQIVND (reference sequence). The CDR3 runs 15 residues. This chain's CDR3 is CASSIEWSVGNGYTF. DNA of the CDR3: TGTGCCAGTAGTATCGAGTGGTCGGTGGGCAATGGCTACACCTTC. Looking up the rest from reference TRBV19 and TRBJ1-2 gives the full variable domain: DGGITQSPKYLFRKEGQNVTLSCEQNLNHDAMYWYRQDPGQGLRLIYYSQIVNDFQKGDIAEGYSVSREKKESFPLTVTSAQKNPTAFYLCASSIEWSVGNGYTFGSGTRLTVV.

The chain links TRBV29-1 to TRBJ2-7; D possibly corresponds to TRBD2 (5 bases). The length of the CDR3 is 14 residues. Germline V gives CDR1 SQVTM, CDR2 ANQGSEA. The V end lost 1 base, the J end lost 7 bases, and 17 bases lay between the germline ends. DNA of the CDR3: TGCAGCGTTGAAGGGTGGGGTCCTTCGGGAGAGCAGTACTTC. It encodes CSVEGWGPSGEQYF.

The rearrangement links TRBV3-1 (or the pseudogene TRBV3-2) to TRBJ2-7, with 9 bases fitting TRBD1. V was clipped by 4 bases and J by 0 bases; unmatched bases: 7. Germline CDR1 and CDR2: LGHDT and YNNKEL (reference sequence). There are 16 residues in the CDR3. This CDR3 reads CASSPAGTGSSYEQYF. The CDR3 coding sequence is TGTGCCAGCAGCCCAGCGGGGACAGGGAGCTCCTACGAGCAGTACTTC.

This chain uses TRBV6-2 or TRBV6-3 with TRBJ2-1; unclear D gene. Germline V gene sequence: CDR1 MNHEY, CDR2 SVGEGT. V gave up 4 bases and J gave up 5 bases, with 12 bases separating them. The CDR3 has 14 residues. CDR3 in DNA: TGTGCCAGCAGTTCCTCGCCCTTTGACAATGAGCAGTTCTTC. This translates into CASSSSPFDNEQFF.

For the CDR3, the DNA is TGTGCCAGCAGCTTGAGTTCACAAGGGGATTCACCCCTCCACTTT. As protein: CASSLSSQGDSPLHF. J is TRBJ1-6 and V is TRBV5-4; TRBD1 is a possible D gene (5 bases). V was shortened by 1 base and J by 8 bases, with 13 bases between the two germline ends. Looked up from germline, CDR1 is SGHNT and CDR2 is YYREEE (reference sequence). The CDR3 has 15 amino acids.

Details on this clone: Its ends do not fully match the called genes, so a read error is possible. The chain uses TRBV12-3 or TRBV12-4 and TRBJ1-1; D gene unclear. The CDR3 consists of 13 residues. The CDR3 DNA reads as TGTGCCAGCAGTTTAGCGCCCCTCCCCTGGGCGGTCTTT. This translates into CASSLAPLPWAVF.

The rearrangement joins TRBV3-1 (or the pseudogene TRBV3-2) to TRBJ2-2; 7 bases match TRBD1. The CDR3 runs to 21 residues. V was pared by 7 bases and J by 15 bases, with 38 bases of the junction left unmatched. Germline V gives CDR1 LGHDT, CDR2 YNNKEL (reference sequence). The CDR3 DNA sequence: TGTGCCAGCAACCCTGGGGGAAGGGGGCAGAACACCGGGGAGCCGCGACCTGAGTTGTTTTTT. Translating it yields CASNPGGRGQNTGEPRPELFF.

This chain links TRBV2 with TRBJ2-2, with TRBD1 matching over 10 bases. This CDR3 contains 13 residues. V trimming: 11 bases; J trimming: 4 bases; junction bases outside the gene matches: 4. Germline V lookup: CDR1 SNHLY, CDR2 FYNNEI. Here the CDR3 DNA reads TGTGCCTATGGACAGGGGGTCACCGGGGAGCTGTTTTTT. It is translated as CAYGQGVTGELFF.

This rearrangement joins TRBV9 to TRBJ2-1; possibly TRBD2 for D (5 bases). The germline V and J ends were trimmed by 0 bases and 1 base, with 11 bases remaining between them. The CDR3 length is 16 residues. Germline values: CDR1 SGDLS, CDR2 YYNGEE. The CDR3 is CASSVERGLSYNEQFF. CDR3 DNA sequence: TGTGCCAGCAGCGTAGAACGGGGATTATCCTACAATGAGCAGTTCTTC.

This clone showed up just a few times. The gene calls are TRBV29-1 and TRBJ2-7, with D perhaps TRBD1 or TRBD2 (7 bases each). The CDR3 is 15 amino acids. Trimming removed 6 bases at V and 6 bases at J, with 24 bases between. Per germline, CDR1 SQVTM and CDR2 ANQGSEA. The CDR3 sequence is CSVHWGGQTMGEQYF. The CDR3 coding sequence is TGCAGCGTGCATTGGGGGGGACAGACCATGGGCGAGCAGTACTTC.

The chain carries TRBV7-9 and TRBJ1-2; no clear D. V lost 5 bases, J lost 0 bases, and 16 bases lay in between. CDR1 and CDR2 (germline): SEHNR, FQNEAQ (reference sequence). There are 16 residues in the CDR3. The CDR3 protein is CASSISDKITNYGYTF. The CDR3 coding sequence is TGTGCCAGCAGCATCAGCGACAAGATTACTAACTATGGCTACACCTTC.

The chain recombines TRBV9 with TRBJ2-5; TRBD2 might be the D (5 bases). CDR3 size: 13 residues. Trimming cost V 4 bases and J 6 bases, with 13 bases left between them. CDR1 and CDR2 (germline): SGDLS, YYNGEE. CDR3 loop: CASSLDSAKTQYF. CDR3 coding DNA: TGTGCCAGCAGCCTAGATAGCGCAAAGACCCAGTACTTC.

CDR3 DNA sequence: TGTGCCAGCAGCTTCTCGGTCCAGGGGCCTAACAATCAGCCCCAGCATTTT. Translation gives CASSFSVQGPNNQPQHF. V usage is TRBV5-5 and J usage is TRBJ1-5, with D tentatively TRBD1 (6 bases). Germline assignment: CDR1 SGHKS and CDR2 YYEKEE (reference sequence). This CDR3 is 17 amino acids long. V was trimmed by 2 bases and J by 3 bases, leaving 18 bases between them.

V is TRBV27 and J is TRBJ2-3; D gene unclear. The germline gives CDR1 MNHEY, CDR2 SMNVEV (reference sequence). Between the trimmed V and J ends, which lost 1 base and 2 bases, there was a span of 10 bases. The CDR3 has 15 amino acids. The CDR3 DNA reads TGTGCCAGCAGTTTATATAGCCAGATCACAGATACGCAGTATTTT. Translation: CASSLYSQITDTQYF.

The J gene is TRBJ2-5, the V gene TRBV20-1, with D perhaps matching TRBD2 (6 bases). This CDR3 is 14 amino acids long. V was shortened by 3 bases and J by 5 bases, with 16 bases between the two germline ends. The germline V gene encodes CDR1 DFQATT and CDR2 SNEGSKA (reference sequence). The chain's CDR3 is CSASSPYGTETQYF. In DNA, the CDR3 is TGCAGTGCTAGTTCCCCTTACGGGACTGAGACCCAGTACTTC.

The CDR3 here is CASSWQTNYGYTF. In DNA form, the CDR3 reads TGTGCCAGCAGTTGGCAGACTAACTATGGCTACACCTTC. This chain connects TRBV6-2 or TRBV6-3 to TRBJ1-2; D is ambiguous. V was shortened by 4 bases and J by 0 bases, with 6 bases between the two germline ends. CDR3 length: 13 amino acids. Germline lookup yields CDR1 MNHEY and CDR2 SVGEGT.

CDR3 protein: CASSLGGAADTQYF. The CDR3 DNA reads as TGTGCCAGCAGCTTGGGGGGGGCGGCAGATACGCAGTATTTT. This chain uses TRBV5-8 with TRBJ2-3; D could derive from TRBD1 or TRBD2 (6 bases each). V dropped 0 bases and J dropped 4 bases, with 9 bases sitting between them. Germline CDR1 is SGHTS and CDR2 is YDEGEE. The CDR3 spans 14 residues. Based on the CDR3 plus reference TRBV5-8 and TRBJ2-3, the full variable domain is EAGVTQSPTHLIKTRGQQATLRCSPISGHTSVYWYQQALGLGLQFLLWYDEGEERNRGNFPPRFSGRQFPNYSSELNVNALELEDSALYLCASSLGGAADTQYFGPGTRLTVL.

V and J are TRBV5-4 and TRBJ2-1, with 13 bases identical to TRBD2. The CDR3 has 15 amino acids. CDR1 is SGHNT, CDR2 YYREEE, per germline (reference sequence). Trimming took 4 bases from V and 5 from J; bases not matched to a gene: 3. DNA of the CDR3: TGTGCCAGCAGCCCAGGGACTAGCGGGAACAATGAGCAGTTCTTC. This codes for CASSPGTSGNNEQFF. Looking up the rest from reference TRBV5-4 and TRBJ2-1 gives the full variable domain: ETGVTQSPTHLIKTRGQQVTLRCSSQSGHNTVSWYQQALGQGPQFIFQYYREEENGRGNFPPRFSGLQFPNYSSELNVNALELDDSALYLCASSPGTSGNNEQFFGPGTRLTVL.

The chain is built from TRBV7-8 and TRBJ2-3; TRBD2 agrees at 10 bases. The CDR3 runs to 18 residues. The V and J ends lost 4 bases and 0 bases, in that order; junction bases with no gene match: 10. CDR1 is SGHVS and CDR2 is FQNEAQ in the germline V gene. CDR3 protein: CASSYTGTSATSTDTQYF. The CDR3 DNA sequence: TGTGCCAGCAGCTATACCGGGACTAGCGCCACTAGCACAGATACGCAGTATTTT.